A few counts support the clone carrying this T cell receptor beta chain. The antigen is not known. The data stem from a study of OX40 agonist ivuxolimab in advanced cancers. Study-wide context: Those treated in dose escalation had hepatocellular carcinoma, melanoma, renal cell cancer or head and neck cancer. It was permissible to have had prior anti-PD-1, anti-PD-L1 or anti-CTLA-4 therapy, and approximately 41% had some. Study-wide results and caveats: Partial responders dosed at 0.1-3.0 mg/kg displayed clonal expansion ranking among the lowest. Within 6 weeks, CD4+ and CD8+ blood T cells expanded clonally at 0.1 to 3.0 mg/kg.

The CDR3 contains 14 residues. The germline CDR1 and CDR2 sequences are MGHRA and YSYEKL. With 3 bases removed from V and 3 bases from J, the gap between germline ends came to 11 bases. Profiling relied on immunoSEQ multiplex PCR, and the TCRdb table lists in-frame clones only, not all of them. The sample holds 86,000 or so clones, roughly nine tenths seen once. This sequence was found in an adult with an advanced solid tumor such as melanoma, head and neck, liver or kidney cancer. The genes are TRBV4-1 and TRBJ1-2; D is possibly TRBD1 (5 bases). The sample was CD4+ or CD8+ T cells sorted from blood, taken in a trial of the OX40 agonist ivuxolimab. The CDR3 spells CASSHPQGYYGYTF. CDR3 bases: TGCGCCAGCAGCCATCCTCAGGGTTACTATGGCTACACCTTC.